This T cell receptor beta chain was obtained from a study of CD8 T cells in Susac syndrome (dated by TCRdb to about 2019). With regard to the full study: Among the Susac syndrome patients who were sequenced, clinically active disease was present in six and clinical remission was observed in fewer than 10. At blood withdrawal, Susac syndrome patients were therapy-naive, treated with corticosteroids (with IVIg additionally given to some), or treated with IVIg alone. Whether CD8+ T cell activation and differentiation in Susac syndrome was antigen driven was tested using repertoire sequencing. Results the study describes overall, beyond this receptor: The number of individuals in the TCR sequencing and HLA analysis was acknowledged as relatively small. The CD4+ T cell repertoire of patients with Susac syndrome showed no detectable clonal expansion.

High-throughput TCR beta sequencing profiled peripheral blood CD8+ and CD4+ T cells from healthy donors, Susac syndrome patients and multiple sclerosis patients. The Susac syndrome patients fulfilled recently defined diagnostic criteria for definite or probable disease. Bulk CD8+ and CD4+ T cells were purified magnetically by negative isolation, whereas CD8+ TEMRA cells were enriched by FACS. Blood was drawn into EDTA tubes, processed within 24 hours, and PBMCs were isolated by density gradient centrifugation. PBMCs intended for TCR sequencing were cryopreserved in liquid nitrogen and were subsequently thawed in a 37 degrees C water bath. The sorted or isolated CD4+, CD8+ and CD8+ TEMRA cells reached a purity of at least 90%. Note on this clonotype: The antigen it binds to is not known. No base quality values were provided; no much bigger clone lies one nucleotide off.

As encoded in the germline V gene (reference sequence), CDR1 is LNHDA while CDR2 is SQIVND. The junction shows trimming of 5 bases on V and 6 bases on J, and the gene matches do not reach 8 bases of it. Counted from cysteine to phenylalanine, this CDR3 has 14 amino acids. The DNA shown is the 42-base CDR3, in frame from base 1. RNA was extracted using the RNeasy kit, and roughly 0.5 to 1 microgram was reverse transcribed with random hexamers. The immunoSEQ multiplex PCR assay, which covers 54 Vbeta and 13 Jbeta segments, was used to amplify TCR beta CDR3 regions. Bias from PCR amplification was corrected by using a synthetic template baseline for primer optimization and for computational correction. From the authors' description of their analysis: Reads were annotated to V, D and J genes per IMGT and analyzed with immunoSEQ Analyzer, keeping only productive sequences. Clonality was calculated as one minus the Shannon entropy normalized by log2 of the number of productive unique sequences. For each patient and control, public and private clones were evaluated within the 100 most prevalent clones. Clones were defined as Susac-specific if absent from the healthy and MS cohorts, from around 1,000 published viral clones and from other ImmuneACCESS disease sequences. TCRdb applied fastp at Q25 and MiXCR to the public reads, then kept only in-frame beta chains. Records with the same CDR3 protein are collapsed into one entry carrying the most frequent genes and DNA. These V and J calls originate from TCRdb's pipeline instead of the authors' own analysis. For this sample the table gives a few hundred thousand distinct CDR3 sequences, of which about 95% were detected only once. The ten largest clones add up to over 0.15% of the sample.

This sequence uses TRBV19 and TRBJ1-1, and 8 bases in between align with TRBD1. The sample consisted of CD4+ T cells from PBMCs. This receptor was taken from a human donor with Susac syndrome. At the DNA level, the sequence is TGTGCCAGTAGTGCCTTCCAGGGGGCCCCTGAAGCTTTCTTT. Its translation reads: CASSAFQGAPEAFF.